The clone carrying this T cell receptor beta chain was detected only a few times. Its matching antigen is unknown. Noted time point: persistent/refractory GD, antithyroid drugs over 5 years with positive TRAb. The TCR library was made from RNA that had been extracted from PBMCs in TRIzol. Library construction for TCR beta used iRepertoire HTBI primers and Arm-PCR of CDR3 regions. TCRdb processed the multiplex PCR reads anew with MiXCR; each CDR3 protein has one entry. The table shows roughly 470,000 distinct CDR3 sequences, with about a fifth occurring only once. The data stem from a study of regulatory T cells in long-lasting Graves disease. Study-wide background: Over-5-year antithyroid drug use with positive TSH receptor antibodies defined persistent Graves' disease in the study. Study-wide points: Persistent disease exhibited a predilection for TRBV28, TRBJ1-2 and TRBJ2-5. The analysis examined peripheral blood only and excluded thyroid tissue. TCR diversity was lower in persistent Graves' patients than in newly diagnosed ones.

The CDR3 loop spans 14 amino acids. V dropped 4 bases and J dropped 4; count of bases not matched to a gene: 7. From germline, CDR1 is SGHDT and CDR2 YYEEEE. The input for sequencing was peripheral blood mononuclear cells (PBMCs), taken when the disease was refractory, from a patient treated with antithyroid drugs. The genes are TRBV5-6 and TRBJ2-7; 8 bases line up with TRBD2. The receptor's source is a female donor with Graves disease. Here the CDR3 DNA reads TGTGCCAGCAGCCTCGGGGGGGCGGTGTACGAGCAGTACTTC. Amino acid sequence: CASSLGGAVYEQYF.